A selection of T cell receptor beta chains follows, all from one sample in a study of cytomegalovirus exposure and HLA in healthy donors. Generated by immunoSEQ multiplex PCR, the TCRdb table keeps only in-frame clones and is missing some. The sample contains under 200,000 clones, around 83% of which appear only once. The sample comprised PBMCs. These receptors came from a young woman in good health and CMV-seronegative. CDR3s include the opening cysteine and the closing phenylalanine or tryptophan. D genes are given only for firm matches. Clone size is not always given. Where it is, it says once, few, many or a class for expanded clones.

DNA: TGCGCCAGCAGCTTTAACGAGGAGGTTGCTGAAGCTTTCTTT; CDR3: CASSFNEEVAEAFF; V: TRBV5-1; D: NA; J: TRBJ1-1; size: NA
DNA: TGTGCCAGTAGTGAATGGACAGGTCCCTACGAGCAGTACTTC; CDR3: CASSEWTGPYEQYF; V: TRBV19; D: TRBD1; J: TRBJ2-7; size: NA
DNA: TGTGCCAGCAGACGAAAGGACAGTACCGGGGAGCTGTTTTTT; CDR3: CASRRKDSTGELFF; V: TRBV7-8; D: NA; J: TRBJ2-2; size: NA
DNA: TGTGCCTGGAGTCCACCGTGGGGCTTAAGCAATCAGCCCCAGCATTTT; CDR3: CAWSPPWGLSNQPQHF; V: TRBV30; D: NA; J: TRBJ1-5; size: once
DNA: TGTGCCAGGCGGGGGGAGTCGGGGGAGCAGTACTTC; CDR3: CARRGESGEQYF; V: TRBV2; D: TRBD2; J: TRBJ2-7; size: NA
DNA: TGTGCCAGCAGCCAAGAGACTAGCGGGGCCTTCTACGAGCAGTACTTC; CDR3: CASSQETSGAFYEQYF; V: TRBV4-2; D: TRBD2; J: TRBJ2-7; size: few
DNA: TGTGCCAGCAGCAGCATCACAGGGGTAGAAAAACTGTTTTTT; CDR3: CASSSITGVEKLFF; V: TRBV28; D: TRBD1; J: TRBJ1-4; size: NA
DNA: TGTGCCAGCTCCGGACAAGACCCCTACGAGCAGTACTTC; CDR3: CASSGQDPYEQYF; V: TRBV18; D: NA; J: TRBJ2-7; size: NA
DNA: TGTGCCAGCTCCAGCAGGGGGGCCGCTAATGAAAAACTGTTTTTT; CDR3: CASSSRGAANEKLFF; V: TRBV18; D: TRBD1; J: TRBJ1-4; size: few
DNA: TGTGCCAGCACTGGGGGGGCTAACACCGGGGAGCTGTTTTTT; CDR3: CASTGGANTGELFF; V: TRBV27; D: NA; J: TRBJ2-2; size: NA
DNA: TGTGCCAGCAGCCCTAGGACAGCCTCTGAGACCCAGTACTTC; CDR3: CASSPRTASETQYF; V: TRBV7-2; D: NA; J: TRBJ2-5; size: NA
DNA: TGCAGCGTCCTGACACTAGAGTACGAGCAGTACTTC; CDR3: CSVLTLEYEQYF; V: TRBV29-1; D: NA; J: TRBJ2-7; size: NA
DNA: TGTGCCAGCAGCCATGAACAGGGGTTCTTCTATGGCTACACCTTC; CDR3: CASSHEQGFFYGYTF; V: TRBV28; D: TRBD1; J: TRBJ1-2; size: few
DNA: TGTGCCAGTAGTATAGAGCGGGGCCGACCAAACATTCAGTACTTC; CDR3: CASSIERGRPNIQYF; V: TRBV19; D: NA; J: TRBJ2-4; size: NA
DNA: TGTGCCAGCAGAAAAGGGGTTTCGGATTCACCCCTCCACTTT; CDR3: CASRKGVSDSPLHF; V: TRBV6-5; D: NA; J: TRBJ1-6; size: NA
DNA: TGTGCCAGCAGCTCCGGTAGCGGCGACACCATATATTTT; CDR3: CASSSGSGDTIYF; V: TRBV6-5; D: NA; J: TRBJ1-3; size: NA
DNA: TGTGCCAGCAGCGTAGCTACTAGCGGGAGGGCGGGGGGGATCGTTGATACGCAGTATTTT; CDR3: CASSVATSGRAGGIVDTQYF; V: TRBV9; D: TRBD2; J: TRBJ2-3; size: NA
DNA: TGTGCCAGCAGCTTCGGGACAGGGAAAGAACAGCCCCAGCATTTT; CDR3: CASSFGTGKEQPQHF; V: TRBV5-4; D: TRBD1; J: TRBJ1-5; size: NA
DNA: TGTGCCAGCAGCTTGACTAGCGGGAGGTACAATGAGCAGTTCTTC; CDR3: CASSLTSGRYNEQFF; V: TRBV5-8; D: TRBD2; J: TRBJ2-1; size: few
DNA: TGTGCCAGCAGCTTAGAGGGGGCGGACTATGGCTACACCTTC; CDR3: CASSLEGADYGYTF; V: TRBV5-8; D: TRBD1; J: TRBJ1-2; size: NA
DNA: TGTGCCAGCAGCCAGACAGGGGTCTATGAAAAACTGTTTTTT; CDR3: CASSQTGVYEKLFF; V: TRBV28; D: TRBD1; J: TRBJ1-4; size: once
DNA: TGTGCCAGCAGCGAGAACAGGGCTCGCGAAAAACTGTTTTTT; CDR3: CASSENRAREKLFF; V: TRBV6-5; D: NA; J: TRBJ1-4; size: few